The rows below give T cell receptor beta chains drawn from one sample of a study of blood T cell repertoires in COVID-19. The repertoire was sequenced with immunoSEQ multiplex PCR; TCRdb's copy has only in-frame clones and lacks some. Counted here are some 82,000 clones, around 92% occurring once; the ten biggest clones make up 1.9%. The source material was peripheral blood. The receptors stem from a woman aged 50 to 60 in a cohort sampled during active COVID-19. Each CDR3 is given without its conserved first and last residue. Each record gives: V gene, D gene, J gene, clone size, CDR3 protein. A D gene is named only where the DNA matches it firmly. A row's size may be missing; if present it is once, few, many or a size class.

>TRBV5-4|TRBD1|TRBJ2-1|once
ASSRGGDRGYNEQF
>TRBV5-1|-|TRBJ2-6|few
ASSLASLTIATGANVLT
>TRBV3-1/TRBV3-2|TRBD1|TRBJ2-2|-
ASSHSDRGAGELF
>TRBV5-1|-|TRBJ2-7|few
ASSLEGVEQY
>TRBV9|TRBD2|TRBJ2-2|-
ASSPGLGSGTGELF
>TRBV18|TRBD2|TRBJ2-2|-
ASSSKRETGELF
>TRBV5-6|-|TRBJ1-4|-
ASSSGGGKDTQG
>TRBV2|-|TRBJ2-7|-
ASSEAGVYEQY
>TRBV24-1|-|TRBJ2-1|-
ATSHEVTNEQF
>TRBV28|TRBD1|TRBJ2-7|-
ASTPSVGGTGFYEQY
>TRBV5-1|-|TRBJ2-7|-
ASSPAGDREQY
>TRBV5-6|-|TRBJ2-7|-
ASSPTPSSYEQY
>TRBV3-1/TRBV3-2|-|TRBJ1-2|-
ASSPSWGPSNYGYT
>TRBV24-1|-|TRBJ1-2|-
ATSATGYGYT
>TRBV12-3/TRBV12-4|-|TRBJ1-5|-
ASSLIRNQPQH
>TRBV10-1|-|TRBJ2-1|-
ASSGPEGDEQF
>TRBV23-1|-|TRBJ2-2|-
ASSQKLGTTATGELF
>TRBV13|TRBD2|TRBJ2-1|once
ASSSIPRGGHNEQF
>TRBV10-3|TRBD2|TRBJ2-7|-
AISESGTSGPYEQY
>TRBV7-2|TRBD2|TRBJ2-7|-
ASSSERERRYEQY
>TRBV5-5|TRBD1|TRBJ2-5|-
ASSFGTERETQY
>TRBV18|-|TRBJ1-2|-
ASSPGQSPDGYT
>TRBV11-2|-|TRBJ2-1|-
ASSAGMMGNEQF
>TRBV28|-|TRBJ1-6|-
ASSPRIDNSPLH
>TRBV12-3/TRBV12-4|-|TRBJ1-5|-
ASSQSNQPQH
>TRBV19|TRBD2|TRBJ2-3|-
ASSQGLAGRTDTQY
>TRBV9|TRBD2|TRBJ2-5|-
ASSASLAGGRETQY
>TRBV11-3|TRBD2|TRBJ2-5|-
ASSLGRGRGGQETQY
>TRBV7-3|TRBD2|TRBJ2-1|-
ASSLMAGEAGEQF
>TRBV3-1/TRBV3-2|TRBD2|TRBJ2-5|-
ASSQGTSGGIPETQY
>TRBV7-9|-|TRBJ2-3|-
ASSLGLSTDTQY
>TRBV18|TRBD2|TRBJ2-3|once
ASSASGSTDTQY
>TRBV7-3|-|TRBJ2-1|-
ASSSRQVDEQF
>TRBV11-2|-|TRBJ2-7|-
ASSLARQSYEQY
>TRBV6-1|TRBD2|TRBJ2-1|once
ASSELGGWTYNEQF
>TRBV7-9|TRBD2|TRBJ2-1|-
ASSLKSGGAYNEQF
>TRBV6-5|-|TRBJ1-6|-
ASSYSNRVGSPLH